These 17 T cell receptor beta chains share one sample of origin, sequenced in a study of T cells after yellow fever vaccination. Via MiXCR, TCRdb re-called the 5' RACE reads, giving one row per CDR3 protein. The profile shows under 500,000 distinct CDR3 sequences, over 15% of them singletons. This material consisted of PBMCs, taken before the yellow fever booster vaccination. These receptors were obtained from a man aged 18 to 29 who received the YFV17D yellow fever vaccine.

This clonotype has ten or more counts. V usage is TRBV29-1 and J usage is TRBJ2-1; unclear D gene. Germline lookup yields CDR1 SQVTM and CDR2 ANQGSEA. Trimming took off 3 bases at V and 7 bases at J, with 10 bases between the two ends. The CDR3 has 12 residues. CDR3 protein: CSVDSQGNEQFF. Written as DNA, the CDR3 is TGCAGCGTTGACTCCCAAGGGAATGAGCAGTTCTTC.

The chain has TRBV12-5 and TRBJ1-1, with D tentatively TRBD1 (5 bases). From germline, CDR1 is LGHNT and CDR2 FRNRAP. This CDR3 region has 15 residues. With 7 bases removed from V and 1 base from J, the gap between germline ends came to 16 bases. For the CDR3, the DNA is TGTGCTAGTGCACCCGAAGGGGCGAGGAACACTGAAGCTTTCTTT. Its protein product is CASAPEGARNTEAFF.

The chain has TRBV5-1 and TRBJ2-7; tentatively, D is TRBD1 or TRBD2 (6 bases each). The ends were cut back, 0 bases at V and 6 bases at J, with 13 bases in the middle. CDR3 size: 14 residues. In germline, CDR1 is SGHRS, CDR2 YFSETQ. The CDR3 protein is CASSLAWGAGEQYF. CDR3 bases: TGCGCCAGCAGCTTGGCATGGGGGGCCGGCGAGCAGTACTTC.

This sequence joins TRBV6-6 and TRBJ2-7; 7 positions match TRBD1. The CDR3 runs 14 residues. The germline gives CDR1 MNHNY, CDR2 SVGAGI (reference sequence). V lost 2 bases and J lost 5; bases outside the gene matches: 6. The CDR3 here is CASSYGVGGHEQYV. CDR3 coding DNA: TGTGCCAGCAGTTACGGGGTAGGGGGCCACGAGCAGTACGTC.

This clonotype was picked up a small number of times. The chain couples TRBV4-2 to TRBJ2-7; TRBD2 matches 11 bases. The CDR3 totals 17 residues. Germline CDR1 reads LGHNA; CDR2 reads YNFKEQ. With 2 bases clipped from V and 4 bases from J, the junction kept 10 bases outside the gene matches. This CDR3 is CASSQPRTSGGAYEQYF. The DNA for the CDR3 is TGTGCCAGCAGCCAACCCCGAACTAGCGGGGGTGCATACGAGCAGTACTTC.

The chain couples TRBV7-9 to TRBJ1-4; 7 positions agree with TRBD1. The CDR3 sequence is 15 residues long. Germline CDR1 reads SEHNR; CDR2 reads FQNEAQ (reference sequence). The ends lost 1 base at V and 7 bases at J; junction bases unmatched: 6. The CDR3 region has the DNA TGTGCCAGCAGCTTAGTCTCAGGGGGAAGTGAAAAACTGTTTTTT. Residues: CASSLVSGGSEKLFF.

The rearrangement links TRBV20-1 to TRBJ2-7, with no clear D. V was pared by 1 base and J by 0 bases, with 7 bases between. This CDR3 is 13 amino acids long. Germline V gene sequence: CDR1 DFQATT, CDR2 SNEGSKA (reference sequence). The CDR3 coding sequence is TGCAGTGCTAGAGCCGAGAGCTCCTACGAGCAGTACTTC. Translated: CSARAESSYEQYF.

This clonotype occurred a few times. The chain carries TRBV7-2 and TRBJ1-1; D possibly corresponds to TRBD1 (5 bases). The ends were cut back, 4 bases at V and 1 base at J, with 7 bases in the middle. The CDR3 spans 13 residues. Germline CDR1 reads SGHTA; CDR2 reads FQGNSA. Here the CDR3 reads CASSYGQNTEAFF. CDR3 in DNA: TGTGCCAGCAGCTACGGACAGAACACTGAAGCTTTCTTT.

This clonotype was seen at least ten times. This chain connects TRBV7-2 to TRBJ2-3; 7 bases map to TRBD2. The CDR3 has 14 residues. Germline V gene sequence: CDR1 SGHTA, CDR2 FQGNSA. J lost 0 bases, V lost 6 bases, and 3 bases had no gene match. CDR3 DNA sequence: TGTGCCAGCAGAGGCGGGGGAAGCACAGATACGCAGTATTTT. Its protein is CASRGGGSTDTQYF.

The V gene is TRBV29-1, the J gene TRBJ2-6; tentatively, D is TRBD2 (7 bases). Between the trimmed V and J ends, which lost 2 bases and 0 bases, there was a span of 11 bases. The germline CDR1 and CDR2 sequences are SQVTM and ANQGSEA. The CDR3 extends over 16 amino acids. The CDR3 bases are TGCAGCGTTGAAACGGGGGGCCTCTCTGGGGCCAACGTCCTGACTTTC. Amino acids: CSVETGGLSGANVLTF.

This chain uses TRBV19 with TRBJ2-1; D ambiguous. The CDR3 contains 13 residues. Trimming left V 3 bases short and J 9 bases short, with 12 bases between. Germline CDR1 and CDR2: LNHDA and SQIVND (reference sequence). The CDR3 protein is CASSIIRLGEQFF. For the CDR3, the DNA is TGTGCCAGTAGTATTATTCGTCTGGGTGAGCAGTTCTTC.

This clonotype has only a few counts. The V gene is TRBV4-3, the J gene TRBJ2-7; D may correspond to TRBD1 or TRBD2 (5 bases each). V was shortened by 0 bases and J by 0 bases, with 12 bases between the two germline ends. The CDR3 sequence is 16 residues long. Looked up from germline, CDR1 is LGHNA and CDR2 is YSLEER. The CDR3: CASSQDKGRYSYEQYF. In DNA, the CDR3 is TGCGCCAGCAGCCAAGATAAGGGACGGTACTCCTACGAGCAGTACTTC.

In its sample, this clonotype was seen a few times. The chain couples TRBV29-1 to TRBJ2-1, with a weak D call TRBD1 (5 bases). The CDR3 sequence is 13 residues long. Trimming left V 7 bases short and J 5 bases short, with 15 bases between. The germline CDR1 and CDR2 sequences are SQVTM and ANQGSEA. CDR3 loop: CSELGPEDNEQFF. CDR3 DNA sequence: TGCAGCGAGTTGGGGCCAGAGGACAATGAGCAGTTCTTC.

This clonotype has a handful of counts. The rearrangement links TRBV7-9 to TRBJ2-7; 11 bases line up with TRBD2. This CDR3 spans 15 amino acids. Germline CDR1 SEHNR, CDR2 FQNEAQ (reference sequence). The V and J ends lost 4 bases and 2 bases, in that order; junction bases with no gene match: 4. CDR3 in DNA: TGTGCCAGCAGCTCCACTAGCGGGGGAACCTACGAGCAGTACTTC. Protein sequence: CASSSTSGGTYEQYF.

The V call is TRBV24-1, the J call TRBJ2-2; the D is unclear. The CDR3 totals 13 residues. The germline gives CDR1 KGHDR, CDR2 SFDVKD. Trimming pared 2 bases from V and 3 bases from J, leaving 3 bases between. This CDR3 reads CATSDSDTGELFF. In DNA, the CDR3 is TGTGCCACCAGTGATTCAGACACCGGGGAGCTGTTTTTT.

This clonotype was counted between two and nine times. This rearrangement joins TRBV7-9 to TRBJ2-2; a weak D match, TRBD1 (5 bases). Germline CDR1 is SEHNR and CDR2 is FQNEAQ (reference sequence). The V end was cut by 1 base, the J end by 4 bases, with 13 bases between. The CDR3 has 16 amino acids. The CDR3 DNA reads as TGTGCCAGCAGCTTAGACGTGGGGCTGAGCACCGGGGAGCTGTTTTTT. It encodes CASSLDVGLSTGELFF. Full variable domain (rest looked up from reference TRBV7-9 and TRBJ2-2): DTGVSQNPRHKITKRGQNVTFRCDPISEHNRLYWYRQTLGQGPEFLTYFQNEAQLEKSRLLSDRFSAERPKGSFSTLEIQRTEQGDSAMYLCASSLDVGLSTGELFFGEGSRLTVL.

The rearrangement joins TRBV2 to TRBJ2-7; D could derive from TRBD1 or TRBD2 (5 bases each). V was clipped by 9 bases and J by 3 bases, with 15 bases between them. CDR1 and CDR2 (germline): SNHLY, FYNNEI. This CDR3 is 13 amino acids long. The DNA of the CDR3 is TGTGCCAGTAAAAGGGACGGTATCTACGAGCAGTACGTC. Its protein is CASKRDGIYEQYV.